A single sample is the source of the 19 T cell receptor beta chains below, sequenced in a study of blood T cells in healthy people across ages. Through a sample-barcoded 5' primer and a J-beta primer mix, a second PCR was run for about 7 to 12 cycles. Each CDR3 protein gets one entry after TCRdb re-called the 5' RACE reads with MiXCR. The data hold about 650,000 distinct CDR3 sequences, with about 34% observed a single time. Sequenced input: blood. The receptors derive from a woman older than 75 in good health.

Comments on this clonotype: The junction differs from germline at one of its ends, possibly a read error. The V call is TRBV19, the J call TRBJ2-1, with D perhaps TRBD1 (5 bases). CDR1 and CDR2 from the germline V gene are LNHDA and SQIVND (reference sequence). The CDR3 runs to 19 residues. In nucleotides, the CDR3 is TGTCCCAGTAGTATACCATCGACCGGTGCAGGGAACTCCTACAATGAGCAGTTCTTC. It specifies CPSSIPSTGAGNSYNEQFF.

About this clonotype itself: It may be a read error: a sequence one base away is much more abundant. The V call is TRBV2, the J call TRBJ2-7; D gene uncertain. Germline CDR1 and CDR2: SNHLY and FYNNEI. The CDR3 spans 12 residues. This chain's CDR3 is CVSSEVVGKQYF. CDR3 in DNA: TGTGTCAGCAGTGAAGTGGTAGGGAAACAGTACTTC.

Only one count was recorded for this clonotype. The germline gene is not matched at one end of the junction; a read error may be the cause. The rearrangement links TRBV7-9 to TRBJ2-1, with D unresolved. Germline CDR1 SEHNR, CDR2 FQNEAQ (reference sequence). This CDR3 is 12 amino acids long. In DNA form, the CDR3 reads TGTGCCGGCAGCTTAGAACGCGATGAGCAGTTCTTC. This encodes CAGSLERDEQFF.

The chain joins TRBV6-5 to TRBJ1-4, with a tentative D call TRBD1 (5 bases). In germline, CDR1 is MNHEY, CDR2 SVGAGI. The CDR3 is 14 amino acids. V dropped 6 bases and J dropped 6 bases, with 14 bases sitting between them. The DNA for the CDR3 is TGTGCCAGCAGGTCTCCGGGAGGGGATGAAAAACTGTTTTTT. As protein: CASRSPGGDEKLFF.

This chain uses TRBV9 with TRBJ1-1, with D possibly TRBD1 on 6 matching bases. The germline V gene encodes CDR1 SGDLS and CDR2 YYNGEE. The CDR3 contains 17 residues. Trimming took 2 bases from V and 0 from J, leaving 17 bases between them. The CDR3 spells CASSVGLLGAMNTEAFF. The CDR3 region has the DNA TGTGCCAGCAGCGTGGGACTGTTGGGGGCAATGAACACTGAAGCTTTCTTT. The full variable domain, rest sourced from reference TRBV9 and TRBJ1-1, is DSGVTQTPKHLITATGQRVTLRCSPRSGDLSVYWYQQSLDQGLQFLIQYYNGEERAKGNILERFSAQQFPDLHSELNLSSLELGDSALYFCASSVGLLGAMNTEAFFGQGTRLTVV.

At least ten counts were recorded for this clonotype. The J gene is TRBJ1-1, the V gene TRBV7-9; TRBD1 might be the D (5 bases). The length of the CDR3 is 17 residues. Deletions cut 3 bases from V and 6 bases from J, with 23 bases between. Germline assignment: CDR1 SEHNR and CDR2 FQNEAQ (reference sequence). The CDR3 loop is CASSLGTGVLPIPEAFF. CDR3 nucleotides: TGTGCCAGCAGCTTGGGGACTGGGGTGCTCCCAATCCCTGAAGCTTTCTTT.

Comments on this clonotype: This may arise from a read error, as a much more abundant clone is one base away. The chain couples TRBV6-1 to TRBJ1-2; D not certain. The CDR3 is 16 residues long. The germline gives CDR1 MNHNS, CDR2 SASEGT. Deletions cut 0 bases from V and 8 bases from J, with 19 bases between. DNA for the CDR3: TGTGCCAGCAGTGAAGCCCTGGACGGATCCAAGGGAGGCTACACCTTC. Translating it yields CASSEALDGSKGGYTF.

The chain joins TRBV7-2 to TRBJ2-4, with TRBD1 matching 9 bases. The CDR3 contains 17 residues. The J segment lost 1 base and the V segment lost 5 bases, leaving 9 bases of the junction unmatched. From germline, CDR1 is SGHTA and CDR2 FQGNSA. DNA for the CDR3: TGTGCCAGCAGCCCATTTGGACAGGGGTTGGCCAAAAACATTCAGTACTTC. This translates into CASSPFGQGLAKNIQYF.

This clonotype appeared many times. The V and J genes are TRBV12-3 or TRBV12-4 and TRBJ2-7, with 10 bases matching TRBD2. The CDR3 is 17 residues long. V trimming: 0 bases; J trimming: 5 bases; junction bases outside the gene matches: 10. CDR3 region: CASSLASTSGVGDEQYF. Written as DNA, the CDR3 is TGTGCCAGCAGTTTAGCTAGTACTAGCGGGGTCGGCGACGAGCAGTACTTC.

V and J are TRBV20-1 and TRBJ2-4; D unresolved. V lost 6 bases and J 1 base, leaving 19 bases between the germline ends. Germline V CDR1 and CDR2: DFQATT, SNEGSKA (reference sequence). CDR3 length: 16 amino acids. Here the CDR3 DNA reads TGCAGTGCACCTTTACCACTGGACCTGGCCAAAAACATTCAGTACTTC. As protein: CSAPLPLDLAKNIQYF.

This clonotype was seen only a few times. The CDR3 DNA sequence: TGTGCCAGCAGCCAAGGGCTAGCCGGGTGGAGCGCAGATACGCAGTATTTT. Translating gives CASSQGLAGWSADTQYF. J is TRBJ2-3 and V is TRBV3-1; weak D call: TRBD2 (5 bases). CDR1 and CDR2 (germline): LGHDT, YNNKEL (reference sequence). V was clipped by 1 base and J by 4 bases, with 18 bases between them. The CDR3 runs to 17 residues.

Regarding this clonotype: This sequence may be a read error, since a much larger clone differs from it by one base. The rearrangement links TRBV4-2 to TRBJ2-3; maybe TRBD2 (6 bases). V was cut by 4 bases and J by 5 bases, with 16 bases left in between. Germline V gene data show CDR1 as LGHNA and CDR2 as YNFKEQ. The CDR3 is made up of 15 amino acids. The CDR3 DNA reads TGTGCCAGCAGCCTTCGAGGGGAGGCCCAAGATACGCAGTATTTT. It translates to CASSLRGEAQDTQYF.

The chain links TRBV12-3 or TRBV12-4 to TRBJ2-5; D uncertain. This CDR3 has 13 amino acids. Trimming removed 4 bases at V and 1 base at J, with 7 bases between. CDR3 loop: CASSYIPQETQYF. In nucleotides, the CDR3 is TGTGCCAGCAGTTACATACCCCAAGAGACCCAGTACTTC.

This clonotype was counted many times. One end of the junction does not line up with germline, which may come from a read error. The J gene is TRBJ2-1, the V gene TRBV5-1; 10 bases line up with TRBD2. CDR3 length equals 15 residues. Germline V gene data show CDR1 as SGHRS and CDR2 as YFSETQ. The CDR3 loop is CASSLVSSGGNEQFF. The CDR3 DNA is TGTGCCAGCAGCTTGGTGTCTAGCGGGGGCAATGAGCAGTTCTTC.

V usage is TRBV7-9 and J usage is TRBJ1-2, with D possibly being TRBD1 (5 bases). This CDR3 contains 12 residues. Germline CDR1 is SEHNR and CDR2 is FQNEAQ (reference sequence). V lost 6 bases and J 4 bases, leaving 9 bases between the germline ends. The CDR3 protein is CASRAGLYGYTF. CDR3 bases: TGTGCCAGCAGGGCAGGGCTCTATGGCTACACCTTC.

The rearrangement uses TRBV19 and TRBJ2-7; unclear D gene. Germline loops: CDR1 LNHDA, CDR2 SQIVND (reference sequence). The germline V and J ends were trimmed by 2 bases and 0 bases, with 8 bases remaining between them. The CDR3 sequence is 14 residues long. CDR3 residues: CASSIKQNSYEQYF. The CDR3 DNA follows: TGTGCCAGTAGTATAAAACAGAACTCCTACGAGCAGTACTTC. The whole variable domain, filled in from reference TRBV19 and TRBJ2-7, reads DGGITQSPKYLFRKEGQNVTLSCEQNLNHDAMYWYRQDPGQGLRLIYYSQIVNDFQKGDIAEGYSVSREKKESFPLTVTSAQKNPTAFYLCASSIKQNSYEQYFGPGTRLTVT.

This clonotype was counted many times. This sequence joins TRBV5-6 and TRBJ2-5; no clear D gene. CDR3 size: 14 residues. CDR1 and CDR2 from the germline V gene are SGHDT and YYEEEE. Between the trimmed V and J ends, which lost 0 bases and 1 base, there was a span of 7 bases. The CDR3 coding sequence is TGTGCCAGCAGCTTGGTCCAAGTCCAAGAGACCCAGTACTTC. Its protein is CASSLVQVQETQYF.

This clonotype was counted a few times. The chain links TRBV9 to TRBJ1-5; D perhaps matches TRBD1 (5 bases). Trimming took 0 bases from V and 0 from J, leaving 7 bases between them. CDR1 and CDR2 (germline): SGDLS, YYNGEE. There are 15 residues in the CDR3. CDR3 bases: TGTGCCAGCAGCGTAGGAGGGGATAGCAATCAGCCCCAGCATTTT. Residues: CASSVGGDSNQPQHF. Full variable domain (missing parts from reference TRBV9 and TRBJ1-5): DSGVTQTPKHLITATGQRVTLRCSPRSGDLSVYWYQQSLDQGLQFLIQYYNGEERAKGNILERFSAQQFPDLHSELNLSSLELGDSALYFCASSVGGDSNQPQHFGDGTRLSIL.

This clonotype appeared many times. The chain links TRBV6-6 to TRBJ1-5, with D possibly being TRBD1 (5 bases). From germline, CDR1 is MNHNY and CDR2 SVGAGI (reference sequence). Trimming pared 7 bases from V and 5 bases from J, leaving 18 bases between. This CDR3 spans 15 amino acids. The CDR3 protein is CASKKGPTSDQPQHF. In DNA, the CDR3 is TGTGCCAGCAAAAAGGGACCTACCTCTGATCAGCCCCAGCATTTT.